What follows describes a single TCR beta chain. Its specificity is not known. This specimen comes from a study of early T cells in non-severe SARS-CoV-2 infection. Broader study findings: There was a bias toward anti-spike CD8 responses in VDJdb matching, which missed private and CD4 specificities.

Each cDNA molecule carried a unique molecular identifier. Each CDR3 protein gets one entry after TCRdb re-called the 5' RACE reads with MiXCR. The sample records fewer than 80,000 distinct CDR3 sequences, around 13% being singletons. From germline, CDR1 is SGDLS and CDR2 YYNGEE. V was cut by 2 bases and J by 10 bases, with 19 bases left in between. The CDR3 has 15 residues. The source is an adult who was a healthcare worker with PCR-confirmed SARS-CoV-2 infection or an uninfected control (not recorded which). Sample: whole blood. The rearrangement uses TRBV9 and TRBJ2-1; D gene uncertain. CDR3 DNA sequence: TGTGCCAGCAGCGTTAGGTTGGACGCCCCCGAAGAGCAGTTCTTC. It specifies CASSVRLDAPEEQFF.